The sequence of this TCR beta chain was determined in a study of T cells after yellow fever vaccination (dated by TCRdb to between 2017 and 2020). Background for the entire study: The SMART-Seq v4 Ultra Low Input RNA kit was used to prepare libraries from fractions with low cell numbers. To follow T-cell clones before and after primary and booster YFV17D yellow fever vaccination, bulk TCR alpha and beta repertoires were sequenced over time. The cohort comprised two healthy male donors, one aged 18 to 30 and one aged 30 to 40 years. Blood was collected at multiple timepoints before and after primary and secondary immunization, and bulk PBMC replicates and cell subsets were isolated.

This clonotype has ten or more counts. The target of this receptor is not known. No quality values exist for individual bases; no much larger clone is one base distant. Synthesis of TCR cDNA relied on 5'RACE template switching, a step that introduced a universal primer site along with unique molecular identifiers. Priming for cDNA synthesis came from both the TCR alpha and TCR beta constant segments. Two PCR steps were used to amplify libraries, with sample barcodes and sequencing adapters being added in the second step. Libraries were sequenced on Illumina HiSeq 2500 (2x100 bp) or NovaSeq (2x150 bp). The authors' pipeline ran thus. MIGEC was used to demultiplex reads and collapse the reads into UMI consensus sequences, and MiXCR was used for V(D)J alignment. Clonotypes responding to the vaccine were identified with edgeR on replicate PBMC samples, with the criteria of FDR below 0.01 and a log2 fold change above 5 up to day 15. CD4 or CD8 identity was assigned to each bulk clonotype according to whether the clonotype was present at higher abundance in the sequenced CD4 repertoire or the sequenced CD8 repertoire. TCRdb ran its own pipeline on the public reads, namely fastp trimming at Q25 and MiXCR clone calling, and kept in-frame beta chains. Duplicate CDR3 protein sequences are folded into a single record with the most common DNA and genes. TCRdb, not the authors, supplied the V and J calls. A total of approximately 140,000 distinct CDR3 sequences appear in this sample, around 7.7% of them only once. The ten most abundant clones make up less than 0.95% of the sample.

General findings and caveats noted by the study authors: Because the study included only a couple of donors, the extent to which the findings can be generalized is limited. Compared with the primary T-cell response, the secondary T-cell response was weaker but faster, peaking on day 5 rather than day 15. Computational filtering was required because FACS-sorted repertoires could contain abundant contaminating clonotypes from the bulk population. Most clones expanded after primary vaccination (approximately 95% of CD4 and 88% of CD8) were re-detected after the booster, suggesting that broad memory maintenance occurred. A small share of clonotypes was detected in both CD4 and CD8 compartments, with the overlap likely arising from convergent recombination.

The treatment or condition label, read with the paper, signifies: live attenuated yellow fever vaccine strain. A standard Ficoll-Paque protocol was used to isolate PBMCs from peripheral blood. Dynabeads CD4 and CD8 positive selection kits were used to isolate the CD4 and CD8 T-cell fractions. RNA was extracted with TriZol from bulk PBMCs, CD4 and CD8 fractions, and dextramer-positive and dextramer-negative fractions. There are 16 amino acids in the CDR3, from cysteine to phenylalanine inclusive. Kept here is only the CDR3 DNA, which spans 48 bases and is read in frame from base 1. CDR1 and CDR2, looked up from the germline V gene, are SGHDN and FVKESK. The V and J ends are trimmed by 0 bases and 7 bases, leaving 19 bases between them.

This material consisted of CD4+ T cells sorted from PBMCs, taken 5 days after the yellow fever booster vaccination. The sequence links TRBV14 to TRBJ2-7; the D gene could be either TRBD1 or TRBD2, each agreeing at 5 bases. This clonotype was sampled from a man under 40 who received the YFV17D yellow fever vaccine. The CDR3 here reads CASSQDTGLPLREQYF. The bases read TGTGCCAGCAGCCAAGATACAGGACTCCCACTAAGGGAGCAGTACTTC. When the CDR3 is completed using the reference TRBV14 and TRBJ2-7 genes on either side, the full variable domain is EAGVTQFPSHSVIEKGQTVTLRCDPISGHDNLYWYRRVMGKEIKFLLHFVKESKQDESGMPNNRFLAERTGGTYSTLKVQPAELEDSGVYFCASSQDTGLPLREQYFGPGTRLTVT.